The entry below describes one T cell receptor beta chain. The donors, all of them Caucasian adults, lived in Nashville, Tennessee. The data originate from a study of shared clonotypes between healthy human individuals. Germline V gene sequence: CDR1 MNHNS, CDR2 SASEGT. J was trimmed by 1 base and V by 6 bases; bases with no gene match: 3. The CDR3 loop spans 14 amino acids. Template for every sorted-subset replicate PCR totaled approximately 200 ng DNA, approximately 30,000 T cell genomes. Libraries were prepared by immunoSEQ multiplex PCR; TCRdb keeps only in-frame clonotypes and omits some of them. The table has 2 million to 2.5 million clones, 90% to 95% seen once.

The chain recombines TRBV6-1 with TRBJ2-7; 10 bases match TRBD1. Sequenced sample: naive CD4+ T cells from PBMCs. Described subset: CD45RA+ positively selected. The receptor was isolated from a young man in good health. Some clones in this sample may be carry-over from other donors' samples. CDR3: CASRRDRGSYEQYF. In DNA form, the CDR3 reads TGTGCCAGCAGGAGGGACAGGGGATCCTACGAGCAGTACTTC.